A selection of T cell receptor beta chains follows, all from one sample in a study of identifying expanded T cells in peripheral blood. The assay was immunoSEQ multiplex PCR, and TCRdb's table has in-frame clones only and misses some. The sample lists approximately 83,000 clones, approximately 85% occurring once. Specimen: blood. The receptor set was obtained from a person aged 18 to 70 in good health. The CDR3 runs from the conserved cysteine through the conserved F or W. The D gene is left open where the match is weak. Clone size appears in some rows only: once, few, many, or a class for an expanded clone.

V gene: TRBV29-1
D gene: TRBD2
clone size: few
J gene: TRBJ2-1
CDR3 protein: CSVEGGGAYNEQFF
CDR3 DNA: TGCAGCGTTGAGGGCGGGGGGGCCTACAATGAGCAGTTCTTC

V gene: TRBV5-4
D gene: TRBD1
clone size: -
J gene: TRBJ1-4
CDR3 protein: CASSRQGASEKLFF
CDR3 DNA: TGTGCCAGCAGCAGACAGGGGGCTAGCGAAAAACTGTTTTTT

V gene: TRBV6-1
D gene: -
clone size: -
J gene: TRBJ2-5
CDR3 protein: CASSEPLGGRGETQYF
CDR3 DNA: TGTGCCAGCAGTGAACCCCTCGGGGGCCGCGGAGAGACCCAGTACTTC

V gene: TRBV6-5
D gene: -
clone size: -
J gene: TRBJ1-5
CDR3 protein: CASSDGGGSQPQHF
CDR3 DNA: TGTGCCAGCAGTGATGGGGGAGGAAGTCAGCCCCAGCATTTT

V gene: TRBV7-2
D gene: -
clone size: -
J gene: TRBJ1-6
CDR3 protein: CASSLSSSYNSPLHF
CDR3 DNA: TGTGCCAGCAGCTTAAGCAGCTCCTATAATTCACCCCTCCACTTT

V gene: TRBV6-1
D gene: -
clone size: -
J gene: TRBJ2-2
CDR3 protein: CATNRISNTGELFF
CDR3 DNA: TGTGCCACCAACAGAATCTCGAACACCGGGGAGCTGTTTTTT

V gene: TRBV6-6
D gene: TRBD1
clone size: -
J gene: TRBJ2-2
CDR3 protein: CASSYLGQGAGELFF
CDR3 DNA: TGTGCCAGCAGTTACTTGGGCCAGGGGGCCGGGGAGCTGTTTTTT

V gene: TRBV6-1
D gene: TRBD1
clone size: -
J gene: TRBJ1-2
CDR3 protein: CASRDRGSPNYGYTF
CDR3 DNA: TGTGCCAGCCGGGACAGGGGGTCACCCAACTATGGCTACACCTTC

V gene: TRBV10-3
D gene: TRBD2
clone size: -
J gene: TRBJ2-3
CDR3 protein: CAIQRGRGDTQYF
CDR3 DNA: TGTGCCATTCAGCGGGGTCGCGGAGATACGCAGTATTTT

V gene: TRBV11-3
D gene: -
clone size: -
J gene: TRBJ2-1
CDR3 protein: CASSLRSEQFF
CDR3 DNA: TGTGCCAGCAGCTTGCGGAGTGAGCAGTTCTTC

V gene: TRBV19
D gene: -
clone size: -
J gene: TRBJ1-6
CDR3 protein: CASSSGAYNSPLHF
CDR3 DNA: TGTGCCAGTAGTTCAGGCGCCTATAATTCACCCCTCCACTTT

V gene: TRBV7-6
D gene: -
clone size: -
J gene: TRBJ1-1
CDR3 protein: CASSLDSGTEAFF
CDR3 DNA: TGTGCCAGCAGCTTAGACAGCGGCACTGAAGCTTTCTTT

V gene: TRBV6-6
D gene: -
clone size: -
J gene: TRBJ2-3
CDR3 protein: CASVGADTQYF
CDR3 DNA: TGTGCCAGCGTCGGGGCAGATACGCAGTATTTT

V gene: TRBV6-5
D gene: -
clone size: -
J gene: TRBJ2-1
CDR3 protein: CASGKRISYNEQFF
CDR3 DNA: TGTGCCAGCGGTAAGCGGATCTCCTACAATGAGCAGTTCTTC

V gene: TRBV10-3
D gene: TRBD1
clone size: -
J gene: TRBJ1-1
CDR3 protein: CAANDRVNTEAFF
CDR3 DNA: TGTGCCGCCAATGACAGGGTCAACACTGAAGCTTTCTTT

V gene: TRBV7-9
D gene: -
clone size: -
J gene: TRBJ1-1
CDR3 protein: CASSPFVGNTEAFF
CDR3 DNA: TGTGCCAGCAGCCCCTTCGTGGGGAACACTGAAGCTTTCTTT

V gene: TRBV18
D gene: -
clone size: -
J gene: TRBJ2-2
CDR3 protein: CASSDQKGITGELFF
CDR3 DNA: TGTGCCAGCTCCGACCAAAAGGGTATCACCGGGGAGCTGTTTTTT

V gene: TRBV6-5
D gene: -
clone size: -
J gene: TRBJ2-1
CDR3 protein: CASSYSGTPPYNEQFF
CDR3 DNA: TGTGCCAGCAGTTACTCGGGGACACCCCCCTACAATGAGCAGTTCTTC

V gene: TRBV9
D gene: TRBD1
clone size: -
J gene: TRBJ2-7
CDR3 protein: CASSAPETGDVEQYF
CDR3 DNA: TGTGCCAGCAGCGCCCCCGAGACAGGGGATGTCGAGCAGTACTTC

V gene: TRBV5-6
D gene: TRBD1
clone size: -
J gene: TRBJ1-2
CDR3 protein: CASSLRDRDYGYTF
CDR3 DNA: TGTGCCAGCAGCTTAAGGGACAGGGACTATGGCTACACCTTC

V gene: TRBV5-4
D gene: TRBD2
clone size: -
J gene: TRBJ2-1
CDR3 protein: CASSSQGGRDNEQFF
CDR3 DNA: TGTGCCAGCAGCTCCCAGGGAGGGAGGGACAATGAGCAGTTCTTC

V gene: TRBV28
D gene: TRBD1
clone size: -
J gene: TRBJ1-5
CDR3 protein: CASRGQGVGQPQHF
CDR3 DNA: TGTGCCAGCCGGGGACAGGGGGTAGGACAGCCCCAGCATTTT